Presented here are 3 T cell receptor beta chains from one specimen sequenced in a study of shared clonotypes between healthy human individuals. Sequenced by immunoSEQ multiplex PCR; TCRdb stores in-frame clones only, minus some. In the table there are fewer than 850,000 clones, 72% of which are singletons. Specimen: memory CD4+ T cells sorted from blood. The subset: CD45RA-negative fraction. Receptors originate from a woman aged 25 to 39 in good health.

This clone was counted between two and nine times. The chain joins TRBV5-1 to TRBJ2-7; 7 nucleotides line up with TRBD2. The CDR3 extends over 14 amino acids. Germline lookup yields CDR1 SGHRS and CDR2 YFSETQ. V shed 4 bases and J 0 bases; nucleotides not matched to a gene: 4. The CDR3 DNA is TGCGCCAGCAGCAGGGACTATATCTCCTACGAGCAGTACTTC. It specifies CASSRDYISYEQYF.

The V call is TRBV10-2, the J call TRBJ2-3; D is unresolved. The V gene lost 8 bases and the J gene lost 1 base, with 7 bases spanning the gap. The CDR3 totals 12 residues. Germline V lookup: CDR1 WSHSY, CDR2 SAAADI. CDR3 residues: CASLAGTDTQYF. The CDR3 bases are TGCGCCAGCCTCGCCGGCACAGATACGCAGTATTTT.

This clone was seen a single time. The chain has TRBV6-1 and TRBJ1-1; no clear D gene. Trimming removed 7 bases at V and 2 bases at J, with 17 bases between. Germline V gene data show CDR1 as MNHNS and CDR2 as SASEGT. The CDR3 length is 15 residues. Written as DNA, the CDR3 is TGTGCCAGCACTAAAGATCGGACGGATAACACTGAAGCTTTCTTT. This codes for CASTKDRTDNTEAFF.